This is a list of T cell receptor beta chains from one sample in a study of T cell responses to AZD1222 COVID-19 vaccine. Only in-frame clones appear in the TCRdb table, and some are missing; sequencing was by immunoSEQ multiplex PCR. The sample holds roughly 140,000 clones, 85% to 95% seen once. The sample here was peripheral blood, taken on day 0 of AZD1222 vaccination. These receptors all stem from an adult in good health. Each CDR3 is given with its conserved first and last residue. Each record gives: CDR3 length, D gene, V gene, clone size, J gene, CDR3 protein, CDR3 DNA. D genes are given only for firm matches. Clone size, where shown, is once, few, many, or a class for clones that have expanded.

14	TRBD1	TRBV11-2	.	TRBJ1-1	CASSLEDRETEAFF	TGTGCCAGCAGCTTAGAAGACAGGGAGACTGAAGCTTTCTTT
15	TRBD1	TRBV7-9	.	TRBJ2-1	CASSPGQGAKDEQFF	TGTGCCAGCAGCCCCGGACAGGGGGCGAAGGATGAGCAGTTCTTC
17	.	TRBV19	.	TRBJ2-3	CASSIDLQVGDTDTQYF	TGTGCCAGTAGTATAGATCTCCAGGTGGGCGACACAGATACGCAGTATTTT
15	TRBD2	TRBV4-3	.	TRBJ2-1	CASSRTSGIFIEQFF	TGCGCCAGCAGCCGGACTAGCGGGATTTTTATTGAGCAGTTCTTC
17	TRBD2	TRBV3-1/TRBV3-2	once	TRBJ2-1	CASSQERASGKYNEQFF	TGTGCCAGCAGCCAAGAGAGGGCTAGCGGGAAATACAATGAGCAGTTCTTC
15	TRBD2	TRBV27	.	TRBJ2-1	CASSSGLAGYNEQFF	TGTGCCAGCAGTTCCGGACTAGCGGGATACAATGAGCAGTTCTTC
15	.	TRBV28	.	TRBJ2-2	CASSLFTGNTGELFF	TGTGCCAGCAGTTTATTTACAGGGAACACCGGGGAGCTGTTTTTT
12	.	TRBV29-1	.	TRBJ1-1	CSVERGNTEAFF	TGCAGCGTTGAACGGGGGAACACTGAAGCTTTCTTT
14	TRBD1	TRBV19	.	TRBJ2-3	CASSVQGAADTQYF	TGTGCCAGTAGTGTCCAGGGGGCGGCGGATACGCAGTATTTT
15	.	TRBV4-1	.	TRBJ1-3	CASSHRVVSGNTIYF	TGCGCCAGCAGCCATAGAGTAGTCTCTGGAAACACCATATATTTT
15	.	TRBV30	.	TRBJ2-1	CAWSGGGASYNEQFF	TGTGCCTGGAGTGGGGGGGGCGCATCCTACAATGAGCAGTTCTTC
14	.	TRBV6-5	.	TRBJ1-5	CASRPGSYHQPQHF	TGTGCCAGCAGGCCGGGATCTTATCATCAGCCCCAGCATTTT
16	.	TRBV6-5	.	TRBJ1-1	CASSYSTGAQGAEAFF	TGTGCCAGCAGTTACTCGACTGGGGCGCAGGGCGCTGAAGCTTTCTTT
15	TRBD1	TRBV4-1	.	TRBJ1-4	CASSTGQGATEKLFF	TGCGCCAGCAGCACCGGACAGGGGGCGACTGAAAAACTGTTTTTT
15	TRBD2	TRBV6-5	.	TRBJ2-1	CASRILAAGYNEQFF	TGTGCCAGCAGGATACTAGCGGCGGGGTACAATGAGCAGTTCTTC
14	.	TRBV18	.	TRBJ2-5	CASSSRQTQETQYF	TGTGCCAGCTCATCTAGACAGACACAAGAGACCCAGTACTTC
15	.	TRBV5-1	once	TRBJ1-4	CASSLAGTTNEKLFF	TGCGCCAGCAGCTTGGCGGGGACAACTAATGAAAAACTGTTTTTT
15	.	TRBV5-4	.	TRBJ1-1	CASSLESTRRAEAFF	TGTGCCAGCAGCTTGGAATCGACCCGAAGGGCTGAAGCTTTCTTT
13	.	TRBV7-8	.	TRBJ1-1	CASSLNLYTEAFF	TGTGCCAGCAGCTTAAATCTGTACACTGAAGCTTTCTTT
14	.	TRBV7-3	.	TRBJ2-4	CASSQGGTKNIQYF	TGTGCCAGCAGCCAAGGAGGTACCAAAAACATTCAGTACTTC
13	.	TRBV5-1	.	TRBJ1-6	CASSLEGGPPLHF	TGCGCCAGCAGCTTGGAGGGGGGGCCACCCCTCCACTTT
15	.	TRBV5-1	once	TRBJ1-2	CASSLAETEGRAYTF	TGCGCCAGCAGCTTGGCAGAAACTGAGGGTAGAGCCTACACCTTC
13	.	TRBV12-3/TRBV12-4	once	TRBJ1-3	CASSYERGNTIYF	TGTGCCAGCAGTTATGAGCGAGGAAACACCATATATTTT
15	.	TRBV7-9	.	TRBJ1-5	CASSSPGHPVKPQHF	TGTGCCAGCAGCTCACCGGGACACCCGGTGAAGCCCCAGCATTTT
14	.	TRBV29-1	.	TRBJ2-5	CSVVTLGGGETQYF	TGCAGCGTCGTCACGTTGGGGGGTGGGGAGACCCAGTACTTC
16	TRBD2	TRBV2	few	TRBJ2-1	CASSEGGGRVHNEQFF	TGTGCCAGCAGTGAAGGGGGCGGGAGGGTCCACAATGAGCAGTTCTTC
15	TRBD1	TRBV3-1/TRBV3-2	.	TRBJ1-4	CASSQGQGRSGKLFF	TGTGCCAGCAGCCAAGGACAGGGGCGTTCCGGGAAACTGTTTTTT
15	.	TRBV7-3	.	TRBJ2-3	CASSLTSSSADTQYF	TGTGCCAGCAGCTTAACGTCCTCAAGCGCAGATACGCAGTATTTT
13	.	TRBV7-3	.	TRBJ2-2	CASSFLSRGELFF	TGTGCCAGCAGCTTCCTTAGTCGCGGGGAGCTGTTTTTT
15	.	TRBV7-9	.	TRBJ1-2	CASSSTRQPHYGYTF	TGTGCCAGCAGCTCGACCCGGCAACCTCACTATGGCTACACCTTC
14	.	TRBV2	once	TRBJ1-1	CASSEGLGGTEAFF	TGTGCCAGCAGTGAAGGGTTGGGGGGCACTGAAGCTTTCTTT
16	.	TRBV23-1	.	TRBJ1-2	CASSQRVRALEYGYTF	TGCGCCAGCAGTCAAAGGGTCAGGGCCCTGGAATATGGCTACACCTTC
13	.	TRBV30	.	TRBJ2-1	CAWAQGSYNEQFF	TGTGCCTGGGCGCAGGGGTCCTACAATGAGCAGTTCTTC
17	TRBD1	TRBV7-3	.	TRBJ1-5	CASSLTIWDRVNQPQHF	TGTGCCAGCAGCTTGACTATTTGGGACAGGGTCAATCAGCCCCAGCATTTT
15	TRBD1	TRBV4-1	.	TRBJ1-3	CASSQDRFSGNTIYF	TGCGCCAGCAGCCAGGACAGGTTTTCTGGAAACACCATATATTTT
14	.	TRBV21-1	.	TRBJ1-4	CASSKYRANEKLFF	TGTGCCAGCAGCAAATACCGGGCTAATGAAAAACTGTTTTTT